This T cell receptor (beta chain) came from a study of T cell repertoires in cytomegalovirus infection. Whole-study findings and limits: What dominated the ex vivo response were HLA-C-restricted CMV-specific TCR beta clonotypes.

TCRdb reprocessed the reads with MiXCR, giving one entry per CDR3 protein. The table includes 200,000 to 300,000 distinct CDR3 sequences, approximately 10% detected once. This clonotype came up many times. Its matching antigen is unknown. The sample taken for sequencing was PBMCs. This receptor was identified in a human donor in good health (CMV status not recorded). Some clones in this sample may be carry-over from other donors' samples.

The CDR3 reads CASSLTGTVTEAFF. CDR3 nucleotide sequence: TGTGCCAGCAGCTTAACCGGGACGGTCACTGAAGCTTTCTTT. This sequence joins TRBV7-6 and TRBJ1-1, with D tentatively TRBD1 (5 bases). The germline V gene has CDR1 SGHVS and CDR2 FNYEAQ. The CDR3 loop spans 14 amino acids. V lost 2 bases and J 4 bases, leaving 11 bases between the germline ends. Complete variable domain (other parts from reference TRBV7-6 and TRBJ1-1): GAGVSQSPRYKVTKRGQDVALRCDPISGHVSLYWYRQALGQGPEFLTYFNYEAQQDKSGLPNDRFSAERPEGSISTLTIQRTEQRDSAMYRCASSLTGTVTEAFFGQGTRLTVV.